These 22 T cell receptor beta chains were all obtained from the same sample, sequenced in a study of monozygotic twins with inflammatory bowel disease. TCRdb re-called the 5' RACE reads; every CDR3 protein appears as one record, without DNA. This sample's table has over 150,000 distinct CDR3 sequences. Input material: blood. These receptors were obtained from a human donor with ulcerative colitis or Crohn's disease, or a healthy co-twin of an affected twin (not recorded which).

V gene TRBV5-1 combines with J gene TRBJ2-7. This CDR3 comprises 13 residues. Germline V CDR1 and CDR2: SGHRS, YFSETQ. Here the CDR3 reads CASSLVLSEEQYF.

The chain has TRBV6-2 or TRBV6-3 and TRBJ2-1; the TRBD2 assignment by TCRdb is unverifiable without DNA. Germline V gene data show CDR1 as MNHEY and CDR2 as SVGEGT. The CDR3 contains 18 residues. CDR3 sequence: CASSYFGTSGKIDNEQFF.

The gene calls are TRBV20-1 and TRBJ1-3. Germline V CDR1 and CDR2: DFQATT, SNEGSKA (reference sequence). The CDR3 covers 13 residues. CDR3 protein: CSARDRIEGTIYF.

This chain joins TRBV28 and TRBJ2-2; the D call from TCRdb, TRBD1, cannot be confirmed without DNA. The CDR3 consists of 13 residues. CDR1 is MDHEN and CDR2 is SYDVKM in the germline V gene. The CDR3 sequence: CASSGTETGELFF.

The CDR3 sequence: CSARVGRPETQYF. The V and J genes are TRBV20-1 and TRBJ2-5; TCRdb reports TRBD1, a call that lacks DNA to check it against. This CDR3 is built from 13 residues. Germline CDR1 reads DFQATT; CDR2 reads SNEGSKA (reference sequence).

The chain is built from TRBV7-2 and TRBJ1-1; TCRdb's D gene call, TRBD1, goes unchecked for lack of DNA. Germline loops: CDR1 SGHTA, CDR2 FQGNSA. The CDR3 contains 14 residues. CDR3 sequence: CASSLDPGYTEAFF.

This CDR3 reads CASSRRSAEAFF. This chain links TRBV12-3 or TRBV12-4 with TRBJ1-1. This CDR3 is 12 amino acids long.

This rearrangement joins TRBV5-1 to TRBJ2-2; TCRdb reports TRBD1, a call that lacks DNA to check it against. CDR1 and CDR2 from the germline V gene are SGHRS and YFSETQ. CDR3 length: 12 amino acids. The CDR3 sequence: CASSLPGGKLFF.

This chain links TRBV28 with TRBJ1-1; absent DNA, TCRdb's TRBD1 call cannot be checked. The CDR3 has 15 amino acids. The germline CDR1 and CDR2 sequences are MDHEN and SYDVKM. This chain's CDR3 is CASSNQGGQNTEAFF.

The chain links TRBV20-1 to TRBJ2-2; TCRdb's D call of TRBD2 is untestable without DNA. Germline loops: CDR1 DFQATT, CDR2 SNEGSKA (reference sequence). The CDR3 extends over 16 amino acids. This chain's CDR3 is CSARDGASGDTGELFF.

The gene calls are TRBV5-1 and TRBJ1-2; TCRdb's D call of TRBD1 is untestable without DNA. The germline CDR1 and CDR2 sequences are SGHRS and YFSETQ. The CDR3 is 14 amino acids. CDR3 amino acids: CASSAHGQGDGYTF.

The J gene is TRBJ1-1, the V gene TRBV6-1; TCRdb lists TRBD1, though no DNA is available to test this call. The CDR3 extends over 16 amino acids. Germline CDR1 is MNHNS and CDR2 is SASEGT. CDR3 region: CASSSSRQRRFTEAFF.

This chain connects TRBV2 to TRBJ1-1. The length of the CDR3 is 18 residues. Germline V gene sequence: CDR1 SNHLY, CDR2 FYNNEI. CDR3 loop: CASSDRIRGSLGDTEAFF.

The chain couples TRBV5-1 to TRBJ2-3; TCRdb outputs TRBD2, but without DNA this stays unchecked. The CDR3 totals 16 residues. CDR1 and CDR2 from the germline V gene are SGHRS and YFSETQ. Here the CDR3 reads CASSLALAGVGDTQYF.

The V and J genes are TRBV12-3 or TRBV12-4 and TRBJ2-1. The CDR3 is made up of 15 amino acids. CDR3 sequence: CASSYTDHSYNEQFF.

The genes are TRBV29-1 and TRBJ2-2; without DNA, the TCRdb call of TRBD2 cannot be checked. CDR3 length: 13 amino acids. Germline V gene lookup returns CDR1 SQVTM and CDR2 ANQGSEA. The CDR3 spells CSVPRPNTGELFF.

The V gene is TRBV5-4, the J gene TRBJ2-1; TCRdb's D call, TRBD2, is unchecked because there is no DNA. This CDR3 is 18 amino acids long. Germline CDR1 SGHNT, CDR2 YYREEE (reference sequence). The CDR3 reads CASSLATSPSRSYNEQFF.

The V call is TRBV12-3 or TRBV12-4, the J call TRBJ2-2; the D call from TCRdb, TRBD1, cannot be confirmed without DNA. This CDR3 has 15 amino acids. The CDR3 protein is CASSLSGSDTGELFF.

The CDR3 protein is CASSFGTGLANYGYTF. The rearrangement joins TRBV7-2 to TRBJ1-2; there is no DNA to check the TCRdb D call of TRBD1. The CDR3 is 16 amino acids. Germline V lookup: CDR1 SGHTA, CDR2 FQGNSA.

This chain connects TRBV12-3 or TRBV12-4 to TRBJ2-3; absent DNA, TCRdb's TRBD2 call cannot be checked. This CDR3 has 15 residues. CDR3 sequence: CASSLPTSGSDTQYF.

The chain recombines TRBV29-1 with TRBJ2-3. The CDR3 has 13 amino acids. Looked up from germline, CDR1 is SQVTM and CDR2 is ANQGSEA. The CDR3: CSVESHSTDTQYF.

The rearrangement uses TRBV7-8 and TRBJ1-1. CDR3 length: 14 amino acids. Germline loops: CDR1 SGHVS, CDR2 FQNEAQ. CDR3 residues: CASSFLLGGTEAFF.